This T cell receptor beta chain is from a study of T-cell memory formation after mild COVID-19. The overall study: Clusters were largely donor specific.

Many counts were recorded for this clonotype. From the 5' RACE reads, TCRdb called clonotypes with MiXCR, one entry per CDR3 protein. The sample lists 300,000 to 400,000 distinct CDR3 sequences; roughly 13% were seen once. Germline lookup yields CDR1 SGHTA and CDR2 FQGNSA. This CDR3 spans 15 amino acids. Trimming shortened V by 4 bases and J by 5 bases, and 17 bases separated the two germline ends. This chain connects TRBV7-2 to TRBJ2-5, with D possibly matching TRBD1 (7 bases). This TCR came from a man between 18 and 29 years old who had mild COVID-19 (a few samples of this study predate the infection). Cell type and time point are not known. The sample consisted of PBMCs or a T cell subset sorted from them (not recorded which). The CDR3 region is CASSWRGQGGETQYF. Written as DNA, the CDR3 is TGTGCCAGCAGCTGGAGGGGGCAAGGGGGTGAGACCCAGTACTTC.